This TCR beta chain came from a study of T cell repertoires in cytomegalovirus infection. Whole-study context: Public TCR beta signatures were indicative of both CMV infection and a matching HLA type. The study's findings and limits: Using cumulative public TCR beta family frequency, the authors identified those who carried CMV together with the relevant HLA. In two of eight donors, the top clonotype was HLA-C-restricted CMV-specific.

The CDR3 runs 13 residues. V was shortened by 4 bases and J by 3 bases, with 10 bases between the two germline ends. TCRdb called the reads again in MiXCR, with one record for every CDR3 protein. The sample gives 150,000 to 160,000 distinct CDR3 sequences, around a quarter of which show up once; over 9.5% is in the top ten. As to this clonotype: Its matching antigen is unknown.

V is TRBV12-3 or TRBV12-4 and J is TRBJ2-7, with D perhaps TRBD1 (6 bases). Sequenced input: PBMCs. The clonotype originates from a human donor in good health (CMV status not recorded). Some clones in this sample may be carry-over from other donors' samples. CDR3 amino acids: CASSYNRDYEQYF. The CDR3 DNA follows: TGTGCCAGCAGTTATAACAGGGACTACGAGCAGTACTTC.